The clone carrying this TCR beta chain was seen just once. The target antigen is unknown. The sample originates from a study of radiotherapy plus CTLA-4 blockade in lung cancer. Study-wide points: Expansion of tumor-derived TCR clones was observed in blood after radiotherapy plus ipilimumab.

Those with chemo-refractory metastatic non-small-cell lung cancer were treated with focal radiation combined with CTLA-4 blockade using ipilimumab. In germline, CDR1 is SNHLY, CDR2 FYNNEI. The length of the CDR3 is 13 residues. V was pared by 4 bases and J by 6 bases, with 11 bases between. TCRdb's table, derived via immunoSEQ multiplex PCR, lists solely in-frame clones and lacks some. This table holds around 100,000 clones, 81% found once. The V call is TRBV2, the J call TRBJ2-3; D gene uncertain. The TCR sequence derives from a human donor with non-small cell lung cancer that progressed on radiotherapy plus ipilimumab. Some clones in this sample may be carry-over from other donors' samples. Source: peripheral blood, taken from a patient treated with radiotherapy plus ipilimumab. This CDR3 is CASSGPDRDTQYF. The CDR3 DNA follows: TGTGCCAGCAGTGGGCCAGATAGGGATACGCAGTATTTT.